The 14 T cell receptor beta chains reported below all come from one sample, sequenced in a study of T-cell reconstitution after alpha-beta-depleted transplantation in children (dated by TCRdb to 2015 to 2016). Library preparation employed PCR. Sequencing was performed on an Illumina HiSeq 2500. To normalize quantification of the TCRbeta repertoire, the TCR libraries were built with molecular barcoding that relied on unique molecular identifiers. TCRdb reworked the public reads: Q25 trimming with fastp, MiXCR clone assembly, productive beta chains retained. Merged by CDR3 protein, the rows form single entries marked with the most common genes and DNA. In all, the sample holds just under 250,000 distinct CDR3 sequences, and more than 20% of those were seen once. The ten largest clones add up to roughly 2.7% of the sample. The intended sense of this specimen's treatment or condition label: allogeneic hematopoietic cell transplantation with graft depleted of TCRalphabeta T cells and CD19 B cells.

The source was PBMCs, collected before TCRalphabeta/CD19-depleted stem cell transplant. All receptors derive from a girl aged 2-10 years with Fanconi anemia, due to receive a stem cell transplant.

This clonotype was detected ten times or more. V is TRBV29-1 and J is TRBJ1-2, with TRBD1 matching over 7 bases. The CDR3 runs to 14 residues. V dropped 4 bases and J dropped 8; count of bases not matched to a gene: 13. The germline gives CDR1 SQVTM, CDR2 ANQGSEA. CDR3 residues: CSVVGAGGQVGYTF. The DNA for the CDR3 is TGCAGCGTTGTCGGGGCGGGAGGACAGGTCGGCTACACCTTC. Full variable domain (rest looked up from reference TRBV29-1 and TRBJ1-2): SAVISQKPSRDICQRGTSLTIQCQVDSQVTMMFWYRQQPGQSLTLIATANQGSEATYESGFVIDKFPISRPNLTFSTLTVSNMSPEDSSIYLCSVVGAGGQVGYTFGSGTRLTVV.

The rearrangement joins TRBV25-1 to TRBJ2-7; possibly TRBD1 for D (7 bases). Germline V CDR1 and CDR2: MGHDK, SYGVNS. This CDR3 comprises 16 residues. Trimming took off 2 bases at V and 0 bases at J, with 14 bases between the two ends. The CDR3 nucleotides read TGTGCCAGCAGTGAAGAGCGGGCAGGGGGCTCCTACGAGCAGTACTTC. This encodes CASSEERAGGSYEQYF.

This clonotype was counted many times. This chain uses TRBV27 with TRBJ1-2; 8 nucleotides agree with TRBD1. The CDR3 has 13 amino acids. V was pared by 2 bases and J by 6 bases, with 2 bases of the junction left unmatched. Germline assignment: CDR1 MNHEY and CDR2 SMNVEV (reference sequence). CDR3 sequence: CASSLQGAHGYTF. The CDR3 bases are TGTGCCAGCAGTTTACAGGGGGCGCATGGCTACACCTTC.

This chain uses TRBV20-1 with TRBJ2-2; maybe TRBD1 (6 bases). The CDR3 loop spans 17 amino acids. Germline V CDR1 and CDR2: DFQATT, SNEGSKA (reference sequence). CDR3 in DNA: TGCAGCTTCCCCAACCCGGGGCAGGGGATGGGAACCGGGGAGCTGTTTTTT. It is translated as CSFPNPGQGMGTGELFF.

The genes are TRBV29-1 and TRBJ2-1, with D maybe TRBD2 (5 bases). Trimming took 0 bases from V and 6 from J, leaving 15 bases between them. In germline, CDR1 is SQVTM, CDR2 ANQGSEA. The CDR3 is 15 amino acids. The chain's CDR3 is CSVEENRRLGNEQFF. CDR3 DNA: TGCAGCGTTGAAGAAAATAGGAGGTTGGGCAATGAGCAGTTCTTC.

The chain employs TRBV6-2 or TRBV6-3 and TRBJ2-3; D possibly corresponds to TRBD2 (5 bases). CDR3 length: 13 amino acids. Germline loops: CDR1 MNHEY, CDR2 SVGEGT. The V and J ends lost 6 bases and 7 bases respectively, with 14 bases between them. The CDR3 nucleotides are TGTGCCAGCAGCCCCCGGGAACCAAATACGCAGTATTTT. As protein: CASSPREPNTQYF.

This clonotype showed up many times. CDR3 in amino acids: CASELAGSTDTQYF. CDR3 DNA sequence: TGCGCCAGCGAACTAGCGGGTTCCACAGATACGCAGTATTTT. This chain uses TRBV5-1 with TRBJ2-3, with 9 bases that match TRBD2. Germline V gene sequence: CDR1 SGHRS, CDR2 YFSETQ. V was clipped by 7 bases and J by 2 bases; unmatched bases: 5. The CDR3 has 14 amino acids. Variable domain in full (rest from reference TRBV5-1 and TRBJ2-3): KAGVTQTPRYLIKTRGQQVTLSCSPISGHRSVSWYQQTPGQGLQFLFEYFSETQRNKGNFPGRFSGRQFSNSRSEMNVSTLELGDSALYLCASELAGSTDTQYFGPGTRLTVL.

This clonotype was seen ten or more times. J is TRBJ2-2 and V is TRBV12-3 or TRBV12-4, with D tentatively TRBD2 (7 bases). Trimming removed 2 bases at V and 4 bases at J, with 8 bases between. This CDR3 spans 14 amino acids. CDR3 protein: CASSLRGATGELFF. CDR3 DNA: TGTGCCAGCAGTTTACGGGGGGCCACCGGGGAGCTGTTTTTT.

This clonotype was recorded at least ten times. The V call is TRBV20-1, the J call TRBJ2-7; 12 bases map to TRBD2. The CDR3 has 16 amino acids. Trimming at V came to 3 bases and at J to 0 bases, leaving 6 bases not matched to a gene. The germline gives CDR1 DFQATT, CDR2 SNEGSKA (reference sequence). The CDR3 protein is CSASLLAGGISYEQYF. The CDR3 DNA is TGCAGTGCTAGCCTACTAGCGGGAGGTATCTCCTACGAGCAGTACTTC.

There are a few counts of this clonotype. V and J are TRBV20-1 and TRBJ2-1; tentatively, D is TRBD1 or TRBD2 (5 bases each). V shed 4 bases and J shed 4 bases, with 17 bases lying between them. Germline values: CDR1 DFQATT, CDR2 SNEGSKA (reference sequence). The CDR3 sequence is 15 residues long. The CDR3 loop reads CSANGRGPKYNEQFF. Here the CDR3 DNA reads TGCAGTGCTAATGGTAGGGGACCGAAGTACAATGAGCAGTTCTTC.

This clonotype has a handful of counts. The gene calls are TRBV28 and TRBJ2-1; D perhaps matches TRBD2 (5 bases). V gave up 3 bases and J gave up 4 bases, with 16 bases separating them. Per germline, CDR1 MDHEN and CDR2 SYDVKM. The CDR3 sequence is 16 residues long. CDR3 bases: TGTGCCAGCAGTTTTCTAGCTTTGTCGGGGTACAATGAGCAGTTCTTC. The encoded protein is CASSFLALSGYNEQFF.

This clonotype was recorded many times. J is TRBJ2-7 and V is TRBV28; TRBD1 matches 8 bases. The CDR3 length is 15 residues. Germline V gene lookup returns CDR1 MDHEN and CDR2 SYDVKM. Trimming cost V 5 bases and J 1 base; bases outside gene matches: 7. CDR3 region: CASSRPGQVSYEQYF. The CDR3, as DNA: TGTGCCAGCAGTAGACCGGGACAGGTTTCCTACGAGCAGTACTTC.

This clonotype was observed many times. The chain couples TRBV27 to TRBJ1-5; the D gene is possibly TRBD1 (5 bases). Between the trimmed V and J ends, which lost 3 bases and 7 bases, there was a span of 13 bases. From germline, CDR1 is MNHEY and CDR2 SMNVEV (reference sequence). This CDR3 comprises 14 residues. CDR3 residues: CASSLSGFGQPQHF. The CDR3 DNA sequence: TGTGCCAGCAGTTTGTCAGGGTTTGGGCAGCCCCAGCATTTT.

This clonotype was found many times. The chain is built from TRBV29-1 and TRBJ2-3; TRBD2 is a possible D gene (6 bases). The CDR3 consists of 14 residues. Germline V lookup: CDR1 SQVTM, CDR2 ANQGSEA. V was shortened by 6 bases and J by 6 bases, with 19 bases between the two germline ends. The CDR3 loop reads CSVSSGSPRDTQYF. CDR3 nucleotide sequence: TGCAGCGTGAGTAGCGGTTCGCCTAGGGATACGCAGTATTTT.